One and the same sample provided the 27 T cell receptor beta chains below, sequenced in a study of PD-L1 blockade in urothelial cancer. Repertoires were generated with immunoSEQ multiplex PCR, while TCRdb's copy carries only in-frame clones and drops some. The sample lists tens of thousands of clones, approximately 75% occurring once. The specimen comprised PBMCs, sampled around atezolizumab (anti-PD-L1) treatment. The receptors shown here come from a man between 65 and 85 years old with urothelial cancer.

In DNA, the CDR3 is TGTGCCAGCAGCGCGGGACTATACACCGGGGAGCTGTTTTTT. Translation: CASSAGLYTGELFF. The chain joins TRBV28 to TRBJ2-2; TRBD2 matches at 7 bases. The CDR3 totals 14 residues. Germline CDR1 MDHEN, CDR2 SYDVKM. V was clipped by 6 bases and J by 3 bases; unmatched bases: 4. The full variable domain, rest sourced from reference TRBV28 and TRBJ2-2, is DVKVTQSSRYLVKRTGEKVFLECVQDMDHENMFWYRQDPGLGLRLIYFSYDVKMKEKGDIPEGYSVSREKKERFSLILESASTNQTSMYLCASSAGLYTGELFFGEGSRLTVL.

The genes are TRBV11-2 and TRBJ2-2; 11 nucleotides line up with TRBD2. Germline CDR1 and CDR2: SGHAT and FQNNGV. V dropped 1 base and J dropped 6; count of bases not matched to a gene: 1. CDR3 size: 15 residues. CDR3 in DNA: TGTGCCAGCAGCTTAGGGGGACTAGCGGCCGGGGAGCTGTTTTTT. Amino acid sequence: CASSLGGLAAGELFF.

The chain employs TRBV10-3 and TRBJ2-2; possibly TRBD1 for D (6 bases). This CDR3 spans 15 amino acids. The V end was cut by 8 bases, the J end by 1 base, with 14 bases between. Germline V CDR1 and CDR2: ENHRY, SYGVKD. The chain's CDR3 is CAIGKTGENTGELFF. CDR3 DNA: TGTGCCATCGGGAAGACAGGCGAGAACACCGGGGAGCTGTTTTTT.

The rearrangement uses TRBV11-3 and TRBJ2-1; 9 bases fit TRBD2. The CDR3 is made up of 14 amino acids. V lost 3 bases, J lost 10 bases, and 7 bases stayed unmatched. Germline V gene sequence: CDR1 SGHNT, CDR2 YENEEA. The CDR3 sequence is CASSLASGALEQFF. CDR3 sequence (DNA): TGTGCCAGCAGCTTGGCTAGCGGGGCCTTGGAGCAGTTCTTC.

The gene calls are TRBV19 and TRBJ1-4; 10 bases fit TRBD1. In germline, CDR1 is LNHDA, CDR2 SQIVND (reference sequence). The CDR3 contains 19 residues. The ends lost 6 bases at V and 0 bases at J; junction bases unmatched: 13. The CDR3 spells CASSLHGTGVVATNEKLFF. The CDR3 DNA reads as TGTGCCAGTAGCCTGCACGGGACAGGGGTTGTCGCAACTAATGAAAAACTGTTTTTT.

This chain links TRBV7-3 with TRBJ2-1; maybe TRBD2 (5 bases). Trimming pared 4 bases from V and 7 bases from J, leaving 14 bases between. The CDR3 covers 14 residues. Germline CDR1 and CDR2: SGHTA and FQGTGA. The CDR3 bases are TGTGCCAGCAGCTCTCATGGGAGTCGGAATGAGCAGTTCTTC. Residues: CASSSHGSRNEQFF.

This chain uses TRBV27 with TRBJ2-7; possibly TRBD2 for D (6 bases). Per germline, CDR1 MNHEY and CDR2 SMNVEV (reference sequence). With 7 bases removed from V and 0 bases from J, the gap between germline ends came to 13 bases. The CDR3 consists of 14 residues. The CDR3 loop is CASKWTISSYEQYF. The CDR3 region has the DNA TGTGCCAGCAAGTGGACTATAAGCTCCTACGAGCAGTACTTC.

The J gene is TRBJ2-1, the V gene TRBV9, with 14 bases lining up with TRBD2. The ends lost 5 bases at V and 8 bases at J; junction bases unmatched: 15. The germline V gene encodes CDR1 SGDLS and CDR2 YYNGEE. The CDR3 extends over 18 amino acids. In nucleotides, the CDR3 is TGTGCCAGCAGACCTGCCGGGACTAGCGGGGGAGTTCCCGATGAGCAGTTCTTC. This translates into CASRPAGTSGGVPDEQFF.

This chain joins TRBV25-1 and TRBJ2-3, with D maybe TRBD1 (6 bases). The CDR3 is 14 amino acids. Per the germline V gene, CDR1 is MGHDK and CDR2 is SYGVNS. The V end lost 3 bases, the J end lost 6 bases, and 13 bases lay between the germline ends. This chain's CDR3 is CASSDPGGPDTQYF. The CDR3 DNA follows: TGTGCCAGCAGTGATCCTGGGGGCCCGGATACGCAGTATTTT.

This chain links TRBV9 with TRBJ2-1; possible D gene TRBD2, 6 bases. CDR3 length equals 16 residues. CDR1 and CDR2 (germline): SGDLS, YYNGEE. The V gene lost 0 bases and the J gene lost 5 bases, with 15 bases spanning the gap. CDR3 nucleotides: TGTGCCAGCAGCGTAGGGGGAGGACCCTGGGACAATGAGCAGTTCTTC. It yields the protein CASSVGGGPWDNEQFF.

The chain is built from TRBV5-4 and TRBJ2-7, with 9 bases matching TRBD1. This CDR3 has 14 residues. Germline V lookup: CDR1 SGHNT, CDR2 YYREEE (reference sequence). V lost 7 bases to trimming and J lost 7 bases; unmatched junction nucleotides: 12. The CDR3 here is CASRRVQGAREQYF. CDR3 coding DNA: TGTGCCAGCCGACGCGTACAGGGGGCGAGGGAGCAGTACTTC.

This sequence joins TRBV11-2 and TRBJ2-6; no definite D call. This CDR3 is built from 14 residues. The V gene's germline CDR1 is SGHAT and CDR2 FQNNGV. The V end was cut by 2 bases, the J end by 4 bases, with 6 bases between. CDR3 nucleotide sequence: TGTGCCAGCAGCTTACGCCGGGGGGCCAACGTCCTGACTTTC. It specifies CASSLRRGANVLTF. The full variable domain, its missing parts supplied by reference TRBV11-2 and TRBJ2-6, is EAGVAQSPRYKIIEKRQSVAFWCNPISGHATLYWYQQILGQGPKLLIQFQNNGVVDDSQLPKDRFSAERLKGVDSTLKIQPAKLEDSAVYLCASSLRRGANVLTFGAGSRLTVL.

J is TRBJ2-5 and V is TRBV6-1; 8 bases line up with TRBD1. Germline loops: CDR1 MNHNS, CDR2 SASEGT. This CDR3 comprises 16 residues. The ends lost 2 bases at V and 5 bases at J; junction bases unmatched: 10. The CDR3 here is CASSERTGSFRETQYF. DNA of the CDR3: TGTGCCAGCAGTGAAAGGACAGGGAGTTTTAGGGAGACCCAGTACTTC.

The chain combines TRBV7-2 with TRBJ1-2; a possible D gene is TRBD1 (6 bases). The CDR3 has 14 amino acids. Trimming took off 5 bases at V and 2 bases at J, with 12 bases between the two ends. Per the germline V gene, CDR1 is SGHTA and CDR2 is FQGNSA. The CDR3 reads CASSQGGRNYGYTF. The CDR3 DNA is TGTGCCAGCAGCCAAGGGGGACGGAACTATGGCTACACCTTC. Based on the CDR3 plus reference TRBV7-2 and TRBJ1-2, the full variable domain is GAGVSQSPSNKVTEKGKDVELRCDPISGHTALYWYRQSLGQGLEFLIYFQGNSAPDKSGLPSDRFSAERTGGSVSTLTIQRTQQEDSAVYLCASSQGGRNYGYTFGSGTRLTVV.

V usage is TRBV5-1 and J usage is TRBJ2-3, with TRBD2 identical over 11 bases. The germline gives CDR1 SGHRS, CDR2 YFSETQ. CDR3 length: 16 residues. J lost 3 bases, V lost 2 bases, and 5 bases had no gene match. The CDR3 DNA is TGCGCCAGCAGCTTTATTAGCGGGGGGGAAACAGATACGCAGTATTTT. Protein sequence: CASSFISGGETDTQYF. Based on the CDR3 plus reference TRBV5-1 and TRBJ2-3, the full variable domain is KAGVTQTPRYLIKTRGQQVTLSCSPISGHRSVSWYQQTPGQGLQFLFEYFSETQRNKGNFPGRFSGRQFSNSRSEMNVSTLELGDSALYLCASSFISGGETDTQYFGPGTRLTVL.

The chain joins TRBV2 to TRBJ2-2, with 14 bases identical to TRBD2. Germline V gene data show CDR1 as SNHLY and CDR2 as FYNNEI. This CDR3 is built from 18 residues. The J segment lost 6 bases and the V segment lost 7 bases, leaving 13 bases of the junction unmatched. The CDR3: CASNLPGLAGGSAGELFF. As DNA, the CDR3 is TGTGCCAGCAACCTACCAGGACTAGCGGGGGGATCGGCCGGGGAGCTGTTTTTT. Based on the CDR3 plus reference TRBV2 and TRBJ2-2, the full variable domain is EPEVTQTPSHQVTQMGQEVILRCVPISNHLYFYWYRQILGQKVEFLVSFYNNEISEKSEIFDDQFSVERPDGSNFTLKIRSTKLEDSAMYFCASNLPGLAGGSAGELFFGEGSRLTVL.

The rearrangement links TRBV7-6 to TRBJ2-3; possibly TRBD2 for D (6 bases). CDR1 and CDR2 from the germline V gene are SGHVS and FNYEAQ. The CDR3 has 15 amino acids. V lost 3 bases and J 0 bases, leaving 10 bases between the germline ends. DNA of the CDR3: TGTGCCAGCAGCTTTACTAGCCAAAGCACAGATACGCAGTATTTT. Protein: CASSFTSQSTDTQYF.

J is TRBJ2-5 and V is TRBV9; perhaps TRBD1 as D (6 bases). V lost 0 bases and J 2 bases, leaving 23 bases between the germline ends. The CDR3 contains 19 residues. Germline CDR1 SGDLS, CDR2 YYNGEE. This CDR3 is CASSVGSPRQALLQETQYF. CDR3 in DNA: TGTGCCAGCAGCGTAGGGTCGCCGAGACAGGCACTTTTACAAGAGACCCAGTACTTC.

This clone was recorded only once. The chain has TRBV5-1 and TRBJ2-7; D possibly corresponds to TRBD1 (6 bases). Germline CDR1 reads SGHRS; CDR2 reads YFSETQ. This CDR3 comprises 16 residues. V lost 0 bases, J lost 1 base, and 14 bases lay in between. The CDR3 protein is CASSLAVDSGSYEQYF. CDR3 nucleotide sequence: TGCGCCAGCAGCTTGGCCGTGGACAGCGGATCCTACGAGCAGTACTTC.

This sequence joins TRBV14 and TRBJ1-3; D uncertain. The CDR3 spans 14 residues. The germline gives CDR1 SGHDN, CDR2 FVKESK. Deletions cut 0 bases from V and 7 bases from J, with 10 bases between. The CDR3 bases are TGTGCCAGCAGCCAAGAAAACCGAGGGAACACCATATATTTT. As protein: CASSQENRGNTIYF.

V usage is TRBV5-5 and J usage is TRBJ2-5; TRBD1 might be the D (6 bases). The germline V gene has CDR1 SGHKS and CDR2 YYEKEE (reference sequence). This CDR3 comprises 14 residues. The ends were cut back, 4 bases at V and 0 bases at J, with 10 bases in the middle. Here the CDR3 DNA reads TGTGCCAGCAGCACAACAGGGTACCAAGAGACCCAGTACTTC. The encoded protein is CASSTTGYQETQYF.

The rearrangement joins TRBV4-3 to TRBJ2-2, with 8 bases fitting TRBD2. The CDR3 sequence is 19 residues long. The trim removed 1 base at V and 2 bases at J, leaving 12 bases unmatched. The germline gives CDR1 LGHNA, CDR2 YSLEER. As DNA, the CDR3 is TGCGCCAGCAGCCAAGGGTCATTGGCGGGAGGAGTTAACACCGGGGAGCTGTTTTTT. The encoded protein is CASSQGSLAGGVNTGELFF.

The V call is TRBV19, the J call TRBJ1-4; TRBD1 matches 7 bases. This CDR3 contains 13 residues. Trimming at V came to 8 bases and at J to 5 bases, leaving 5 bases not matched to a gene. Germline V gives CDR1 LNHDA, CDR2 SQIVND (reference sequence). The CDR3 bases are TGTGCCAGTGCGACAGGGAAGAATGAAAAACTGTTTTTT. This codes for CASATGKNEKLFF.

The J gene is TRBJ2-2, the V gene TRBV5-1, with D perhaps TRBD1 (6 bases). The CDR3 extends over 15 amino acids. V was pared by 4 bases and J by 0 bases, with 10 bases between. Germline CDR1 reads SGHRS; CDR2 reads YFSETQ. CDR3 nucleotide sequence: TGCGCCAGCAGCCAGGGACACACGAACACCGGGGAGCTGTTTTTT. Translating gives CASSQGHTNTGELFF.

V and J are TRBV18 and TRBJ2-1; D remains unclear. Germline loops: CDR1 KGHSH, CDR2 LQKENI. The germline V and J ends were trimmed by 1 base and 2 bases, with 6 bases remaining between them. The CDR3 is 14 residues long. The CDR3 DNA follows: TGTGCCAGCTCACCACGGGCCCCCTACAATGAGCAGTTCTTC. It codes for CASSPRAPYNEQFF.

The rearrangement uses TRBV6-4 and TRBJ2-3; possibly TRBD1 for D (5 bases). The CDR3 covers 15 residues. Trimming cost V 6 bases and J 7 bases, with 20 bases left between them. Germline CDR1 and CDR2: MRHNA and SNTAGT. The CDR3 is CASRQDEAFTNTQYF. The CDR3, as DNA: TGTGCCAGCAGACAGGACGAGGCCTTCACGAATACGCAGTATTTT.

V usage is TRBV19 and J usage is TRBJ2-7; 7 bases map to TRBD1. Trimming removed 4 bases from V and 1 base from J; junction bases left unmatched: 19. The CDR3 has 19 amino acids. CDR1 is LNHDA and CDR2 is SQIVND in the germline V gene (reference sequence). The CDR3 sequence is CASSTETHRQGHPSYEQYF. CDR3 DNA sequence: TGTGCCAGTAGTACCGAGACGCATCGACAGGGCCACCCTTCCTACGAGCAGTACTTC.